This TCR beta chain was recorded in a study of blood T cell repertoires in COVID-19. All enrollees were roughly 18 to 89 years old and from approximately 24 US areas. Participants had their cohort set by participant-reported clinical history. The recovered donors of Cohort 3 showed two negative PCRs, clearance, or symptom resolution. Sequencing used immunoSEQ multiplex PCR; TCRdb keeps in-frame clones, though not all of them. The sample gives 85,000 to 130,000 clones, 65% to 90% of which show up once; approximately 2.5% is in the top ten. The CDR3 spans 14 residues. V was pared by 3 bases and J by 2 bases, with 13 bases between. CDR1 is DFQATT and CDR2 is SNEGSKA in the germline V gene (reference sequence).

The sample taken for sequencing was PBMCs or T cells enriched from blood (not recorded which). The V and J genes are TRBV20-1 and TRBJ2-5; TRBD2 might be the D (6 bases). The TCR comes from a woman aged 45-59 years who had recovered from COVID-19. The CDR3 DNA reads as TGCAGTGCTAGTTGGCTAGCGATACAAGAGACCCAGTACTTC. Translating gives CSASWLAIQETQYF.